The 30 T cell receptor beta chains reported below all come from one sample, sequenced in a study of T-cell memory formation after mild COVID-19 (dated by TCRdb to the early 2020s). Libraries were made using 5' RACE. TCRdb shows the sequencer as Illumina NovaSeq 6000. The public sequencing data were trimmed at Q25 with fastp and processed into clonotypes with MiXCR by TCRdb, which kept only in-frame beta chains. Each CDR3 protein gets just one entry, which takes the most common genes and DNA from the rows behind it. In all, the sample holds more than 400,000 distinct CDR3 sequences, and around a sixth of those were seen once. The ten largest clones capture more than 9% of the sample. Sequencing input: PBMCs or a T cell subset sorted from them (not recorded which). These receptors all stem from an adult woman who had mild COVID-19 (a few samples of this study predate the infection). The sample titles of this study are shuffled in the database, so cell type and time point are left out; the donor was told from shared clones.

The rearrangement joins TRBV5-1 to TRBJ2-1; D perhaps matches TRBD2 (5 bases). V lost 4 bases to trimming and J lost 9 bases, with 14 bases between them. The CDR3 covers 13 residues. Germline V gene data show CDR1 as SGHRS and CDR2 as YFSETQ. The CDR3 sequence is CASSQNRGFEQFF. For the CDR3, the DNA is TGCGCCAGCAGCCAGAACAGAGGGTTTGAGCAGTTCTTC.

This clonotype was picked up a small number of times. CDR3 loop: CATSAGRGEQFF. The CDR3 bases are TGTGCCACCAGTGCAGGGAGGGGTGAGCAGTTCTTC. The rearrangement links TRBV24-1 to TRBJ2-1, with 7 bases aligning to TRBD2. CDR1 is KGHDR, CDR2 SFDVKD, per germline. J gave up 9 bases and V 5 bases, and 3 bases lay outside the gene matches. The CDR3 has 12 residues.

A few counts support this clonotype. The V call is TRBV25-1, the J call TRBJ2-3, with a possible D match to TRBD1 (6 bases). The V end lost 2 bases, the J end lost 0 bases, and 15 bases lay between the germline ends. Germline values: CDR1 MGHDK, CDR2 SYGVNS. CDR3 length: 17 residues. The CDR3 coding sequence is TGTGCCAGCAGTGAAGGGACCCCCCAGGGGAGCACAGATACGCAGTATTTT. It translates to CASSEGTPQGSTDTQYF.

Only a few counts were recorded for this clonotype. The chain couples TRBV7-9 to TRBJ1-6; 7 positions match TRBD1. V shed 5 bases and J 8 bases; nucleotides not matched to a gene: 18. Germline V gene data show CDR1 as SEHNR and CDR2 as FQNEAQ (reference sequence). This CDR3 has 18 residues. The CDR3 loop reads CASSPKLTGSVIDSPLHF. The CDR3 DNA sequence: TGTGCCAGCAGCCCCAAGCTGACAGGGTCGGTGATAGATTCACCCCTCCACTTT.

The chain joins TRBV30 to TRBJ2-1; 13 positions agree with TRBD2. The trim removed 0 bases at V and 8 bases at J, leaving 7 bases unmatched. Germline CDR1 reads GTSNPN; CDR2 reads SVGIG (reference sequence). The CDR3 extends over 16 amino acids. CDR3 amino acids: CAWSVGGLAGVDEQFF. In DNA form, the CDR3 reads TGTGCCTGGAGTGTAGGTGGACTAGCGGGGGTTGATGAGCAGTTCTTC.

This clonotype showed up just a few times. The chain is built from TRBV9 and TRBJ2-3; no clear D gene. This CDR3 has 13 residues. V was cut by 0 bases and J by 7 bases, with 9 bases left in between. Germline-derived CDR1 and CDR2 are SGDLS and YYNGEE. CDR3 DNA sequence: TGTGCCAGCAGCGTAGAAGTAGATAATACGCAGTATTTT. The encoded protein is CASSVEVDNTQYF.

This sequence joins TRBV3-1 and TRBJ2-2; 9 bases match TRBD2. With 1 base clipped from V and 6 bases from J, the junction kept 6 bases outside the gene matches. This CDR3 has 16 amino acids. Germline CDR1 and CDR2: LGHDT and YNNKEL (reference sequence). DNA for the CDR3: TGTGCCAGCAGCCAAGGGCCTAGCGGGATTGCCGGGGAGCTGTTTTTT. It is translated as CASSQGPSGIAGELFF. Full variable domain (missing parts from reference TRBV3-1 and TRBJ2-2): DTAVSQTPKYLVTQMGNDKSIKCEQNLGHDTMYWYKQDSKKFLKIMFSYNNKELIINETVPNRFSPKSPDKAHLNLHINSLELGDSAVYFCASSQGPSGIAGELFFGEGSRLTVL.

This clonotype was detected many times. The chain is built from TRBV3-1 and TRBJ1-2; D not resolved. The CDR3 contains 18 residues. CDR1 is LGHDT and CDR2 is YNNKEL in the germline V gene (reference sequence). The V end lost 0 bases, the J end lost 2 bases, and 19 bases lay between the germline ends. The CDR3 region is CASSQEGGIGLMNYGYTF. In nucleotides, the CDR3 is TGTGCCAGCAGCCAAGAAGGTGGGATCGGACTCATGAACTATGGCTACACCTTC.

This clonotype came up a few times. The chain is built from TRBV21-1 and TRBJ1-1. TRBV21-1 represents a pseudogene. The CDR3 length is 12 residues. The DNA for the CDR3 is TGTGCCAGCAGCAAACGCTCAACTGAAGCTTTCTTT. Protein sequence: CASSKRSTEAFF.

Written as DNA, the CDR3 is TGTGCCAGTAGTATAGCGTGGGGATTCGTCTACGAGCAGTACTTC. Its protein product is CASSIAWGFVYEQYF. The chain couples TRBV19 to TRBJ2-7, with D uncertain. Trimming left V 1 base short and J 3 bases short, with 13 bases between. This CDR3 contains 15 residues. Per the germline V gene, CDR1 is LNHDA and CDR2 is SQIVND (reference sequence).

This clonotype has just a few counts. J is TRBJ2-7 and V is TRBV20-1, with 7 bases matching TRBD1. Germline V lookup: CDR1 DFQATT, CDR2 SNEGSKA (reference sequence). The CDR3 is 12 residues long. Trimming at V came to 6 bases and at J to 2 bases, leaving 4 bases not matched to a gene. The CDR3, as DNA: TGCAGTGCCACAGACAGGGCCTACGAGCAGTACTTC. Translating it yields CSATDRAYEQYF.

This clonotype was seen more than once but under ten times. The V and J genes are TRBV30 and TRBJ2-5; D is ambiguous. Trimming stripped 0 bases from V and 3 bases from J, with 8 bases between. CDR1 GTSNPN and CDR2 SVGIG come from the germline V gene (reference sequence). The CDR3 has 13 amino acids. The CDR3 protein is CAWSVMAEETQYF. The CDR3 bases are TGTGCCTGGAGTGTAATGGCAGAAGAGACCCAGTACTTC.

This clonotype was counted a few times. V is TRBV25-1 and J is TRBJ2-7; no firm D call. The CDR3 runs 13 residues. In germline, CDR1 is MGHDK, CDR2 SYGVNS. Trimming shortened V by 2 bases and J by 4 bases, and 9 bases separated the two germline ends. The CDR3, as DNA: TGTGCCAGCAGTGAACCAGTGACATACGAGCAGTACTTC. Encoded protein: CASSEPVTYEQYF.

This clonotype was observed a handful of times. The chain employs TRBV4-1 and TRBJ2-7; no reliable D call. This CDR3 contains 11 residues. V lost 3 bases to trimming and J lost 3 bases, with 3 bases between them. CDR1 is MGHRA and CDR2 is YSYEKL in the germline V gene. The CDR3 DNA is TGCGCCAGCAGCCACGGCTACGAGCAGTACTTC. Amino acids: CASSHGYEQYF.

The CDR3 DNA is TGCAGCGTTCTCGGGGGGGTCAAGGAGACCCAGTACTTC. Its protein is CSVLGGVKETQYF. J is TRBJ2-5 and V is TRBV29-1; 8 bases line up with TRBD2. The V segment lost 5 bases and the J segment 5 bases; nucleotides outside the gene matches: 7. The CDR3 has 13 amino acids. Germline assignment: CDR1 SQVTM and CDR2 ANQGSEA.

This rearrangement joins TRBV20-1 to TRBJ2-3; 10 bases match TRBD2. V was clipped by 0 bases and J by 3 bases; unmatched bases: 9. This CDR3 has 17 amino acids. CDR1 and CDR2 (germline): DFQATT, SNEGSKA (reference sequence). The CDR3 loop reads CSARDFGSGGRTDTQYF. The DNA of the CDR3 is TGCAGTGCTAGAGATTTTGGTAGCGGGGGGCGAACAGATACGCAGTATTTT.

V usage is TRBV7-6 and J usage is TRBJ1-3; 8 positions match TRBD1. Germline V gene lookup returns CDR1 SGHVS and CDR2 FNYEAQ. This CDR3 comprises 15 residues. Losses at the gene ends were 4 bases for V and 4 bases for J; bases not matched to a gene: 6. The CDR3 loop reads CASSSDRVPGNTIYF. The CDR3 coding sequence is TGTGCCAGCAGCTCGGACAGGGTACCGGGAAACACCATATATTTT.

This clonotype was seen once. The CDR3 loop is CASKDFSSRSYEQYF. The CDR3 bases are TGTGCCAGCAAGGATTTTTCCTCCCGCTCCTACGAGCAGTACTTC. This sequence joins TRBV6-2 or TRBV6-3 and TRBJ2-7; D unclear. CDR1 is MNHEY, CDR2 SVGEGT, per germline. V was cut by 7 bases and J by 0 bases, with 16 bases left in between. The CDR3 totals 15 residues.

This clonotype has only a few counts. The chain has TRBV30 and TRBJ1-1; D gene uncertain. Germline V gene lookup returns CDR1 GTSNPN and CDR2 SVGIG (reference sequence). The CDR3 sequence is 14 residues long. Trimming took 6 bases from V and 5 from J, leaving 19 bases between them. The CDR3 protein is CACTSGPVVTEAFF. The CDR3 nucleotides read TGTGCCTGTACTTCCGGGCCAGTCGTTACTGAAGCTTTCTTT.

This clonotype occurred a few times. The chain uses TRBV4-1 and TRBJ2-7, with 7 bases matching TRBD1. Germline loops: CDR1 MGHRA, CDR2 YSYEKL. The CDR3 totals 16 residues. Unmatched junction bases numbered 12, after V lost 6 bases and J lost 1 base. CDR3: CASSFVSGDSSYEQYF. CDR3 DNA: TGCGCCAGCAGTTTTGTCTCCGGGGACAGTTCCTACGAGCAGTACTTC.

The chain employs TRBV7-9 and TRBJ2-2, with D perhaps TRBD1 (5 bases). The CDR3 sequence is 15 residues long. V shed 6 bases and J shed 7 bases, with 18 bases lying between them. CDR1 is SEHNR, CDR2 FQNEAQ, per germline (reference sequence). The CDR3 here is CASRRKGETDGELFF. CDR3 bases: TGTGCCAGCAGACGAAAAGGGGAAACGGACGGGGAGCTGTTTTTT.

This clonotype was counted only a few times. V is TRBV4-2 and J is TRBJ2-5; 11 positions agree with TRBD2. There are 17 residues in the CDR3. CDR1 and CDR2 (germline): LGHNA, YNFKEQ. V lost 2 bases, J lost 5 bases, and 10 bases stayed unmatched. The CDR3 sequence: CASSQPELAGVAETQYF. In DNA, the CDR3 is TGTGCCAGCAGCCAACCCGAACTAGCGGGGGTCGCGGAGACCCAGTACTTC.

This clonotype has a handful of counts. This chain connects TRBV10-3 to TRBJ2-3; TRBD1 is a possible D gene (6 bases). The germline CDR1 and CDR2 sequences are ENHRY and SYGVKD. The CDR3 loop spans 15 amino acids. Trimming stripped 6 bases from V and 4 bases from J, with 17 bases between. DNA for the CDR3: TGTGCCATCAGCCCTGGACAGTTGTCCCCAGATACGCAGTATTTT. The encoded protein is CAISPGQLSPDTQYF.

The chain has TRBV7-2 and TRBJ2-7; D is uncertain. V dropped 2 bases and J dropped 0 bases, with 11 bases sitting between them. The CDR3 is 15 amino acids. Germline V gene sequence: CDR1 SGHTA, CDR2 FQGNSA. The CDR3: CASSLSSVPSYEQYF. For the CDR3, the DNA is TGTGCCAGCAGCTTAAGCAGCGTGCCCTCCTACGAGCAGTACTTC.

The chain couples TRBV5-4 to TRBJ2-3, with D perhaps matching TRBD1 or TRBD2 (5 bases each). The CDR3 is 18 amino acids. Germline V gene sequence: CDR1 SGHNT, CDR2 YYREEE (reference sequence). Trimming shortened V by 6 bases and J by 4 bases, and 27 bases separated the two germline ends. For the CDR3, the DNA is TGTGCCAGCAACAGCTGGGCAAGGGGCCGGGGTGGCCCAGATACGCAGTATTTT. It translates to CASNSWARGRGGPDTQYF.

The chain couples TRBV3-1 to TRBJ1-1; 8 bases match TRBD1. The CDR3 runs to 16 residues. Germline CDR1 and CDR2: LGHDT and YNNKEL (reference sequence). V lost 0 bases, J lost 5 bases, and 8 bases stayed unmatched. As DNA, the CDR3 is TGTGCCAGCAGCCAAGATCGGACAGGGAGGAGAACTGAAGCTTTCTTT. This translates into CASSQDRTGRRTEAFF.

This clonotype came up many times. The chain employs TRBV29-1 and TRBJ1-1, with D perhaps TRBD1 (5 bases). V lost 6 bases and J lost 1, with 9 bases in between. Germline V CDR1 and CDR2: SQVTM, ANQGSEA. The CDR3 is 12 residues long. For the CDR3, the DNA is TGCAGCGTAGTCGGACAGAACACTGAAGCTTTCTTT. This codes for CSVVGQNTEAFF.

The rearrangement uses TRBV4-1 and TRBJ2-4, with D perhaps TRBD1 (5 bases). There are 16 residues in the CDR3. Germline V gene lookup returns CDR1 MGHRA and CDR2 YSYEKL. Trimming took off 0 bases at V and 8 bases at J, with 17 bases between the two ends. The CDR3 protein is CASSQEGHLQRDIQYF. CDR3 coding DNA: TGCGCCAGCAGCCAAGAAGGACACCTCCAACGGGACATTCAGTACTTC.

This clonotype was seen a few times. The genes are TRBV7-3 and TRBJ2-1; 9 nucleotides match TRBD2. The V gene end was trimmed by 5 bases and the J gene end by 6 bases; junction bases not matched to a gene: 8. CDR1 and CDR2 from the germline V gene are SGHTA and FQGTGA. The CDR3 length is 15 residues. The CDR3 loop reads CASSMTSGLFNEQFF. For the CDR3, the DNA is TGTGCCAGCAGCATGACTAGCGGCCTATTCAATGAGCAGTTCTTC.

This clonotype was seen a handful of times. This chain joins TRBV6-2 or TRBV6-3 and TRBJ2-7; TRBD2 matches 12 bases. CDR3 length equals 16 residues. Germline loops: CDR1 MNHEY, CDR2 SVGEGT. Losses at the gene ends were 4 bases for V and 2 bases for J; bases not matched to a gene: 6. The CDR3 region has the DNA TGTGCCAGCAGTTCCCCCCGACTAGCGGGAGCCTACGAGCAGTACTTC. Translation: CASSSPRLAGAYEQYF.